Below are 14 T cell receptor beta chains sequenced from a single sample in a study of blood T cell repertoires in COVID-19. Measured with immunoSEQ multiplex PCR; TCRdb has only the in-frame clones, and not every one. Counted here are just over 650,000 clones, approximately 90% occurring once; the ten biggest clones make up over 0.2%. Input material: peripheral blood. The receptors originated from a woman between 18 and 29 years old with acute or convalescent COVID-19.

The chain couples TRBV9 to TRBJ2-2; 10 bases line up with TRBD1. Germline V gene sequence: CDR1 SGDLS, CDR2 YYNGEE. The CDR3 consists of 15 residues. V gave up 4 bases and J gave up 6 bases; unmatched junction bases: 6. The DNA of the CDR3 is TGTGCCAGCAGCAACCGACAGGGGGCGGCCGGGGAGCTGTTTTTT. This sequence encodes CASSNRQGAAGELFF.

V and J are TRBV3-1 (or the pseudogene TRBV3-2) and TRBJ2-7; D remains unclear. Germline V lookup: CDR1 LGHDT, CDR2 YNNKEL (reference sequence). Trimming cost V 3 bases and J 4 bases, with 7 bases left between them. The CDR3 loop spans 12 amino acids. CDR3 residues: CASSHMTYEQYF. The CDR3 DNA follows: TGTGCCAGCAGCCACATGACATACGAGCAGTACTTC.

V is TRBV4-2 and J is TRBJ1-5, with D unresolved. From germline, CDR1 is LGHNA and CDR2 YNFKEQ. This CDR3 is 15 amino acids long. V shed 0 bases and J shed 10 bases, with 16 bases lying between them. The CDR3 is CASSQDWAGQVPQHF. DNA of the CDR3: TGTGCCAGCAGCCAAGATTGGGCAGGCCAGGTTCCCCAGCATTTT.

This clone was observed a single time. The rearrangement uses TRBV7-9 and TRBJ1-2; no definite D call. In germline, CDR1 is SEHNR, CDR2 FQNEAQ (reference sequence). The CDR3 totals 13 residues. The V and J ends lost 5 bases and 7 bases respectively, with 14 bases between them. CDR3 nucleotide sequence: TGTGCCAGCAGCCCCCCGGGTACGTTTGGCTACACCTTC. Translating gives CASSPPGTFGYTF.

The rearrangement links TRBV27 to TRBJ2-7; D perhaps matches TRBD2 (5 bases). CDR3 length: 15 residues. CDR1 is MNHEY, CDR2 SMNVEV, per germline (reference sequence). Trimming took off 0 bases at V and 5 bases at J, with 14 bases between the two ends. CDR3: CASSLSIGAVDEQYF. As DNA, the CDR3 is TGTGCCAGCAGTTTATCGATAGGAGCGGTTGACGAGCAGTACTTC.

V is TRBV4-1 and J is TRBJ1-2; TRBD1 agrees at 10 bases. V dropped 2 bases and J dropped 6; count of bases not matched to a gene: 3. The CDR3 length is 14 residues. Looked up from germline, CDR1 is MGHRA and CDR2 is YSYEKL. The CDR3 protein is CASSQPGTGDGYTF. The DNA for the CDR3 is TGCGCCAGCAGCCAACCCGGGACAGGGGATGGCTACACCTTC.

This clone appeared once. The chain joins TRBV7-9 to TRBJ2-7, with 11 bases aligning to TRBD1. V shed 5 bases, J shed 5 bases, and the junction held 14 bases outside the gene matches. The germline gives CDR1 SEHNR, CDR2 FQNEAQ (reference sequence). The CDR3 sequence is 17 residues long. CDR3 residues: CASSPSRGQGVGDEQYF. CDR3 bases: TGTGCCAGCAGCCCGTCGAGGGGACAGGGGGTAGGAGACGAGCAGTACTTC.

The rearrangement uses TRBV7-3 and TRBJ2-3, with unresolved D. V gave up 5 bases and J gave up 2 bases, with 14 bases separating them. The CDR3 consists of 15 residues. Germline V lookup: CDR1 SGHTA, CDR2 FQGTGA. Here the CDR3 DNA reads TGTGCCAGCAGCCCCCGAGCCGCCCCCACAGATACGCAGTATTTT. Its translation is CASSPRAAPTDTQYF.

This clone has more than one count but fewer than ten. The CDR3 sequence is CASSLVGIAWDRLYEQYF. The DNA of the CDR3 is TGTGCCAGCAGCTTAGTCGGTATAGCTTGGGACAGACTCTACGAGCAGTACTTC. V and J are TRBV7-2 and TRBJ2-7; 7 bases fit TRBD1. Looked up from germline, CDR1 is SGHTA and CDR2 is FQGNSA. The J segment lost 3 bases and the V segment lost 1 base, leaving 15 bases of the junction unmatched. The CDR3 loop spans 18 amino acids.

The chain links TRBV6-5 to TRBJ1-2; TRBD1 matches at 9 bases. The CDR3 totals 15 residues. In germline, CDR1 is MNHEY, CDR2 SVGAGI. V lost 0 bases and J lost 6; bases outside the gene matches: 5. CDR3 sequence (DNA): TGTGCCAGCAGTTACTCGTACAGGGGGCTCGATGGCTACACCTTC. Residues: CASSYSYRGLDGYTF.

This clone was seen only once. This chain joins TRBV7-2 and TRBJ2-7; 7 nucleotides line up with TRBD1. Germline CDR1 and CDR2: SGHTA and FQGNSA. This CDR3 has 16 amino acids. V lost 3 bases, J lost 2 bases, and 10 bases stayed unmatched. Written as DNA, the CDR3 is TGTGCCAGCAGCTTGGGACAGCACCAATTAACCTACGAGCAGTACTTC. The encoded protein is CASSLGQHQLTYEQYF. Using reference TRBV7-2 and TRBJ2-7 for the parts outside the CDR3, the full variable domain is GAGVSQSPSNKVTEKGKDVELRCDPISGHTALYWYRQSLGQGLEFLIYFQGNSAPDKSGLPSDRFSAERTGGSVSTLTIQRTQQEDSAVYLCASSLGQHQLTYEQYFGPGTRLTVT.

The chain uses TRBV24-1 and TRBJ2-7, with 7 bases matching TRBD1. With V trimmed by 4 bases and J by 5 bases, 7 bases remained unmatched. The CDR3 runs 14 residues. Germline V gives CDR1 KGHDR, CDR2 SFDVKD. CDR3 nucleotides: TGTGCCACCAGTGACCCGACAGGGTCCGACGAGCAGTACTTC. The encoded protein is CATSDPTGSDEQYF.

The chain links TRBV6-5 to TRBJ1-3; no clear D gene. CDR1 is MNHEY, CDR2 SVGAGI, per germline. The CDR3 runs 12 residues. Trimming left V 6 bases short and J 8 bases short, with 11 bases between. The CDR3 DNA sequence: TGTGCCAGCAGCGGGTTAACACACACCATATATTTT. It yields the protein CASSGLTHTIYF.

V and J are TRBV4-2 and TRBJ2-1; 12 positions match TRBD2. V shed 2 bases and J 2 bases; nucleotides not matched to a gene: 13. The V gene's germline CDR1 is LGHNA and CDR2 YNFKEQ. The CDR3 loop spans 20 amino acids. This CDR3 is CASSQRSGLAGIGTYNEQFF. Here the CDR3 DNA reads TGTGCCAGCAGCCAACGATCCGGACTAGCGGGGATTGGGACCTACAATGAGCAGTTCTTC.